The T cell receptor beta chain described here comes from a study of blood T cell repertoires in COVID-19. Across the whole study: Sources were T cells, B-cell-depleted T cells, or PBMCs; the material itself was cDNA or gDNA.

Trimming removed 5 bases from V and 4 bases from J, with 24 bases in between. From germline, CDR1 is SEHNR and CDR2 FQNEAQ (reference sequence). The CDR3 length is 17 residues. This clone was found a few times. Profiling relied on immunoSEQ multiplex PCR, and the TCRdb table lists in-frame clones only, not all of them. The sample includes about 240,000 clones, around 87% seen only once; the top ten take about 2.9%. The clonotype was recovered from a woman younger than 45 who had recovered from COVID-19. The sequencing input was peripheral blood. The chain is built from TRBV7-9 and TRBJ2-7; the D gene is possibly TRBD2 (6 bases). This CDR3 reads CASSLGGEAGLKYEQYF. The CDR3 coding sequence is TGTGCCAGCAGCCTTGGAGGGGAGGCAGGGTTGAAGTACGAGCAGTACTTC.